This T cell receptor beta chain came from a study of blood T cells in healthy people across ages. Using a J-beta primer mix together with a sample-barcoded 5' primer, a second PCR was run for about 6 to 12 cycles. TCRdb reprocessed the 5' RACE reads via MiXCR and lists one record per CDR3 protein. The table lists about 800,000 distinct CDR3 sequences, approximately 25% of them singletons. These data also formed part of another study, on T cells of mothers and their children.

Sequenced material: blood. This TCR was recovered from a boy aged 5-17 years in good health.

The CDR3 reads CASSFPGSYHEQYF. The CDR3 nucleotides are TGTGCCAGCAGCTTCCCCGGGAGCTACCACGAGCAGTACTTC. The chain recombines TRBV5-4 with TRBJ2-7, with D possibly being TRBD2 (6 bases). The CDR3 runs 14 residues. Trimming removed 2 bases from V and 5 bases from J, with 14 bases in between. CDR1 and CDR2 (germline): SGHNT, YYREEE (reference sequence).